This T cell receptor (beta chain) is from a study of CXCR3-negative and CXCR3-positive naive CD8 T cells. Naive CD8+ T cells carried a CD45RO-CCR7+CD27+CD95- phenotype. In regard to this clonotype: The antigen remains undetermined.

Findings of the study overall: The level of CXCR3 expression partially decreased after cryopreservation; the majority of assays used fresh PBMCs. Memory CD8+ cells showed much lower diversity, while both naive subsets displayed comparably high diversity. The TRB CDR3s that CXCR3-positive naive cells carried were more hydrophobic than those of CXCR3-negative naive cells. Similar levels of surface CD5 were seen between naive subsets; TCR strength was inferred from TRB CDR3 properties.

The CDR3 loop spans 14 amino acids. Germline assignment: CDR1 SGHTA and CDR2 FQGNSA. UMI labels and 5' RACE were used to prepare the TRB cDNA libraries. TCRdb re-analyzed the 5' RACE reads; it lists each CDR3 protein once, without DNA. The ten top clones account for 0.35% to 0.4%, within a sample of 100,000 or so distinct CDR3 sequences. Sequencing was done on a sample of naive CXCR3+ CD8+ T cells from blood. The subset: CD45RO-CCR7+CD27+CD95- naive CD8+ T cells expressing CXCR3 (TNR3+). This TCR was recovered from a human donor in good health. Some clones in this sample may be carry-over from other donors' samples. The chain combines TRBV7-2 with TRBJ1-1; with no DNA, the TCRdb D assignment of TRBD1 cannot be verified. The CDR3 here is CASSLAAGGAEAFF.